These 3 T cell receptor beta chains were sequenced from one sample in a study of blood T cell repertoires in COVID-19. Libraries were prepared by immunoSEQ multiplex PCR; TCRdb keeps only in-frame clonotypes and omits some of them. The repertoire holds tens of thousands of clones, with 80% to 90% as singletons. The sequenced sample consisted of peripheral blood. The source of these receptors is a man in his 70s with active or convalescent COVID-19.

The chain links TRBV3-1 (or the pseudogene TRBV3-2) to TRBJ2-5, with 8 positions matching TRBD1. The CDR3 is 14 amino acids. The germline V gene has CDR1 LGHDT and CDR2 YNNKEL (reference sequence). V lost 6 bases and J lost 7; bases outside the gene matches: 10. The CDR3 loop is CASRPRTGMTTQYF. For the CDR3, the DNA is TGTGCCAGCAGGCCCAGGACAGGGATGACGACCCAGTACTTC.

This clone was picked up one time. CDR3 DNA: TGCGCCAGCAGCCAAGATTCAGGGGGCGTTGGCTATGGCTACACCTTC. This gives the protein CASSQDSGGVGYGYTF. This chain joins TRBV4-1 and TRBJ1-2; 8 bases fit TRBD1. Germline values: CDR1 MGHRA, CDR2 YSYEKL. V gave up 0 bases and J gave up 4 bases; unmatched junction bases: 7. CDR3 size: 16 residues.

The rearrangement joins TRBV19 to TRBJ1-3; a possible D gene is TRBD1 (5 bases). Trimming took 9 bases from V and 0 from J, leaving 9 bases between them. CDR1 is LNHDA and CDR2 is SQIVND in the germline V gene (reference sequence). This CDR3 has 13 residues. CDR3 bases: TGTGCCAGCGGGGGGAGCTCTGGAAACACCATATATTTT. It codes for CASGGSSGNTIYF.